These 18 T cell receptor beta chains originate from one sample sequenced in a study of cytomegalovirus exposure and HLA in healthy donors. Primers included in the PCR were 60 Vbeta and 13 Jbeta primers. TCRdb's copy holds only in-frame clones and misses some; the assay was immunoSEQ multiplex PCR. The repertoire holds tens of thousands of clones, with 85% as singletons. Sequenced material: PBMCs. The receptor source for this set is a female donor in good health and CMV-seronegative.

This rearrangement joins TRBV15 to TRBJ1-1; D is unresolved. This CDR3 region has 13 residues. The germline V gene encodes CDR1 LNHNV and CDR2 YYDKDF (reference sequence). V lost 4 bases and J 1 base, leaving 7 bases between the germline ends. The CDR3 spells CATSIFRNTEAFF. The CDR3 coding sequence is TGTGCCACCAGCATCTTCAGGAACACTGAAGCTTTCTTT.

The chain joins TRBV10-3 to TRBJ2-7, with TRBD2 matching over 12 bases. Germline CDR1 reads ENHRY; CDR2 reads SYGVKD. This CDR3 region has 17 residues. V shed 3 bases, J shed 1 base, and the junction held 7 bases outside the gene matches. The chain's CDR3 is CAISEMQTSGGSYEQYF. CDR3 nucleotides: TGTGCCATCAGTGAAATGCAGACTAGCGGGGGTTCCTACGAGCAGTACTTC.

The V gene is TRBV6-1, the J gene TRBJ1-2, with D perhaps matching TRBD1 (5 bases). CDR1 is MNHNS, CDR2 SASEGT, per germline. CDR3 length: 16 amino acids. V was cut by 0 bases and J by 4 bases, with 15 bases left in between. CDR3 sequence (DNA): TGTGCCAGCAGTGAAGCTTGGCTAACAGGCTCCTATGGCTACACCTTC. This encodes CASSEAWLTGSYGYTF.

J is TRBJ2-3 and V is TRBV9, with D unclear. This CDR3 spans 16 amino acids. Between the trimmed V and J ends, which lost 0 bases and 2 bases, there was a span of 13 bases. Germline V CDR1 and CDR2: SGDLS, YYNGEE. CDR3 bases: TGTGCCAGCAGCGTAGCCGGGTCGAGAAACACAGATACGCAGTATTTT. Translating gives CASSVAGSRNTDTQYF.

This clone was counted a single time. This rearrangement joins TRBV7-9 to TRBJ1-5, with TRBD1 as a possible D gene (5 bases). Deletions cut 5 bases from V and 7 bases from J, with 12 bases between. CDR3 size: 13 residues. CDR1 and CDR2 (germline): SEHNR, FQNEAQ (reference sequence). The CDR3 loop reads CASSTLDSQPQHF. CDR3 in DNA: TGTGCCAGCAGCACCCTTGACAGCCAGCCCCAGCATTTT.

J is TRBJ2-3 and V is TRBV5-1; 13 positions agree with TRBD2. Per germline, CDR1 SGHRS and CDR2 YFSETQ. Trimming removed 5 bases from V and 8 bases from J; junction bases left unmatched: 14. This CDR3 is 17 amino acids long. The CDR3, as DNA: TGCGCCAGCAGTCGGACTAGCGGGAGAGGGGACCCGGCTACGCAGTATTTT. It encodes CASSRTSGRGDPATQYF.

The gene calls are TRBV6-1 and TRBJ2-3, with D tentatively TRBD2 (6 bases). The length of the CDR3 is 17 residues. The ends were cut back, 2 bases at V and 6 bases at J, with 21 bases in the middle. In germline, CDR1 is MNHNS, CDR2 SASEGT. DNA for the CDR3: TGTGCCAGCAGTGAAAGGGATGGGGGACTCCGGCCCGATACGCAGTATTTT. Translation gives CASSERDGGLRPDTQYF.

The chain recombines TRBV7-9 with TRBJ1-1; D possibly corresponds to TRBD1 (6 bases). The germline V gene has CDR1 SEHNR and CDR2 FQNEAQ (reference sequence). The CDR3 totals 13 residues. V was clipped by 2 bases and J by 5 bases, with 9 bases between them. The CDR3 nucleotides read TGTGCCAGCAGCTTAAGGGGGAGAACTGAAGCTTTCTTT. Translated: CASSLRGRTEAFF. Drawing the rest from reference TRBV7-9 and TRBJ1-1, the complete variable domain is DTGVSQNPRHKITKRGQNVTFRCDPISEHNRLYWYRQTLGQGPEFLTYFQNEAQLEKSRLLSDRFSAERPKGSFSTLEIQRTEQGDSAMYLCASSLRGRTEAFFGQGTRLTVV.

This clone was seen more than once but under ten times. V is TRBV30 and J is TRBJ1-6; 9 positions agree with TRBD1. Germline V CDR1 and CDR2: GTSNPN, SVGIG (reference sequence). V shed 5 bases and J 3 bases; nucleotides not matched to a gene: 8. The length of the CDR3 is 16 residues. The CDR3 nucleotides read TGTGCCTGGGGACGGACAGGGGCTAACTATAATTCACCCCTCCACTTT. Residues: CAWGRTGANYNSPLHF.

The gene calls are TRBV28 and TRBJ1-1, with D tentatively TRBD1 (6 bases). CDR3 length: 13 amino acids. Germline CDR1 reads MDHEN; CDR2 reads SYDVKM. V was pared by 7 bases and J by 6 bases, with 15 bases between. CDR3 in DNA: TGTGCCAGCACAGGGGCACCCAGCGCTGAAGCTTTCTTT. Its translation: CASTGAPSAEAFF.

Of note for this clone: Compared with germline, one end of the junction differs, possibly owing to a read error. The chain has TRBV18 and TRBJ2-6; 7 bases map to TRBD1. This CDR3 contains 13 residues. Germline V gene data show CDR1 as KGHSH and CDR2 as LQKENI. The DNA of the CDR3 is TGTGCCAGCTCGCACCAGGGGGTACCGGACACTGCCTTC. Translated: CASSHQGVPDTAF. The variable domain in full, completed from reference TRBV18 and TRBJ2-6, reads NAGVMQNPRHLVRRRGQEARLRCSPMKGHSHVYWYRQLPEEGLKFMVYLQKENIIDESGMPKERFSAEFPKEGPSILRIQQVVRGDSAAYFCASSHQGVPDTAFGAGSRLTVL.

The rearrangement joins TRBV4-2 to TRBJ1-4; no clear D. CDR3 length: 18 residues. The V and J ends lost 0 bases and 1 base respectively, with 15 bases between them. CDR1 is LGHNA and CDR2 is YNFKEQ in the germline V gene. The DNA for the CDR3 is TGTGCCAGCAGCCAAGAATGGTTGCCTCAGATAACTAATGAAAAACTGTTTTTT. Translation gives CASSQEWLPQITNEKLFF.

The genes are TRBV6-6 and TRBJ2-7; a possible D gene is TRBD2 (6 bases). Trimming took off 4 bases at V and 0 bases at J, with 10 bases between the two ends. Germline V CDR1 and CDR2: MNHNY, SVGAGI (reference sequence). The CDR3 sequence is 14 residues long. The CDR3 protein is CASSSGLPSYEQYF. The CDR3 DNA is TGTGCCAGCAGTTCGGGACTGCCCTCCTACGAGCAGTACTTC.

This clone was recorded a few times. The gene calls are TRBV30 and TRBJ1-6, with D hard to call. CDR1 is GTSNPN and CDR2 is SVGIG in the germline V gene (reference sequence). This CDR3 is built from 12 residues. V was cut by 2 bases and J by 13 bases, with 12 bases left in between. The CDR3 loop reads CAWSTVVIPLHF. DNA of the CDR3: TGTGCCTGGAGTACAGTAGTAATCCCCCTCCACTTT.

V gene TRBV6-5 combines with J gene TRBJ1-4, with no clear D. The V end lost 6 bases, the J end lost 7 bases, and 15 bases lay between the germline ends. Germline V gene sequence: CDR1 MNHEY, CDR2 SVGAGI. This CDR3 is 14 amino acids long. The CDR3 loop is CASRTGVDGEKLFF. The CDR3 DNA reads TGTGCCAGCAGGACCGGGGTTGACGGTGAAAAACTGTTTTTT.

This sequence joins TRBV5-1 and TRBJ2-1; TRBD2 matches 14 bases. Germline assignment: CDR1 SGHRS and CDR2 YFSETQ. The V segment lost 3 bases and the J segment 7 bases; nucleotides outside the gene matches: 6. The CDR3 loop spans 16 amino acids. As DNA, the CDR3 is TGCGCCAGCAGCTATCGAGGACTAGCGGGAGGTAATGAGCAGTTCTTC. The encoded protein is CASSYRGLAGGNEQFF.

The chain recombines TRBV7-2 with TRBJ2-7; D may be TRBD1 (6 bases). The length of the CDR3 is 14 residues. The V end lost 5 bases, the J end lost 4 bases, and 15 bases lay between the germline ends. Germline values: CDR1 SGHTA, CDR2 FQGNSA. The CDR3 bases are TGTGCCAGCAGCGAGCAGGGGAGATCGTACGAGCAGTACTTC. Amino acids: CASSEQGRSYEQYF.

The rearrangement uses TRBV30 and TRBJ1-6, with D perhaps TRBD1 (6 bases). Germline-derived CDR1 and CDR2 are GTSNPN and SVGIG (reference sequence). Trimming took 1 base from V and 9 from J, leaving 7 bases between them. This CDR3 is built from 12 residues. The CDR3 sequence: CAWSEGGSPLHF. As DNA, the CDR3 is TGTGCCTGGAGTGAAGGGGGTTCACCCCTCCACTTT.